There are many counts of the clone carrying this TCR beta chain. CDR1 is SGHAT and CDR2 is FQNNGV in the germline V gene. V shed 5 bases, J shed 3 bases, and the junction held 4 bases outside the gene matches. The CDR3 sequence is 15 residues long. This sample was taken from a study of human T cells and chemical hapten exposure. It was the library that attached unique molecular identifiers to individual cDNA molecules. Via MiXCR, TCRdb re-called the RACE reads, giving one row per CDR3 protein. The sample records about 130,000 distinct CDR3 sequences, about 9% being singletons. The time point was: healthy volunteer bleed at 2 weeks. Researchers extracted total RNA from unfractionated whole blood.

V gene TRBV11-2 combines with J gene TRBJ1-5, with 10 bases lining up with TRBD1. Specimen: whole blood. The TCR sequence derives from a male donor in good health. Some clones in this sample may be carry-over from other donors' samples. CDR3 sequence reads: CASSPDRGDNQPQHF. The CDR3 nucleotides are TGTGCCAGCAGCCCGGACAGGGGGGACAATCAGCCCCAGCATTTT.